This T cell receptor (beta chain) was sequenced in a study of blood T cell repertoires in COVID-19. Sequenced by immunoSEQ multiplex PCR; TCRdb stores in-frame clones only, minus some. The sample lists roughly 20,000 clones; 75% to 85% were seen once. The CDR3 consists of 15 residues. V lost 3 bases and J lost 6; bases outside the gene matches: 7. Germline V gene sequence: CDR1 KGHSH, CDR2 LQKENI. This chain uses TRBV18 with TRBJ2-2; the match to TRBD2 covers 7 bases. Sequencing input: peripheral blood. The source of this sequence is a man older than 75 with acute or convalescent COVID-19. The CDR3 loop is CASSPTSGGAGELFF. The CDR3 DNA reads TGTGCCAGCTCACCGACGAGTGGGGGGGCCGGGGAGCTGTTTTTT.